The sequence of this T cell receptor (beta chain) was determined in a study of blood T cell repertoires in COVID-19. The wider study: Sites in the United States, Italy and Spain provided acute and convalescent COVID-19 samples. T cells, B-cell-depleted T cells, or PBMCs provided the cDNA or gDNA that served as material.

The CDR3 consists of 16 residues. Germline V gene lookup returns CDR1 SGHRS and CDR2 YFSETQ. The germline V and J ends were trimmed by 0 bases and 3 bases, with 16 bases remaining between them. Original data processing: Nucleated cell counts were estimated from reference gene primer amplification. Sequencing used immunoSEQ multiplex PCR; TCRdb keeps in-frame clones, though not all of them. From that table come the V and J calls and clone size; the DNA was used to work out D and trimming. The sample consists of about 220,000 clones, roughly 80% of them appearing once. This sequence originates from a woman aged 60-75 years with acute or convalescent COVID-19. Sequencing was done on a sample of peripheral blood. This sequence joins TRBV5-1 and TRBJ2-7, with D perhaps matching TRBD2 (5 bases). The CDR3 bases are TGCGCCAGCAGCTTGGCCGGGGTCAGAGAGGTCTACGAGCAGTACTTC. Translating gives CASSLAGVREVYEQYF.